The TCR beta chain under discussion was sequenced for a study of T cells in Graves' hyperthyroidism and ophthalmopathy. The CDR3 regions of TCR beta were amplified from RNA transcripts. The HTBI primer set served for first-round RT-PCR of the TCR CDR3. One entry per CDR3 protein results from TCRdb running MiXCR on the multiplex PCR reads. The data contain more than 550,000 distinct CDR3 sequences, roughly 46% of them singletons. Lactation, pregnancy, other autoimmune disease or uncontrolled infection led to exclusion of patients. The sequenced material came from peripheral blood or thyroid tissue (not recorded which). The sequence came from an adult man with Graves' disease, either hyperthyroidism or ophthalmopathy (not recorded which).

CDR3 amino acids: CASSLNGGNMEQYF. CDR3 coding DNA: TGTGCCAGCAGCCTAAACGGGGGGAATATGGAGCAGTACTTC. The chain uses TRBV7-2 and TRBJ2-7, with 7 positions matching TRBD2. Germline V gene lookup returns CDR1 SGHTA and CDR2 FQGNSA. V dropped 5 bases and J dropped 7; count of bases not matched to a gene: 11. This CDR3 contains 14 residues.